The 24 T cell receptor beta chains presented below share a single source sample, sequenced in a study of blood T cell repertoires in COVID-19. The protocol was immunoSEQ multiplex PCR, while the TCRdb copy is restricted to in-frame clones and leaves out a portion. Among 45,000 to 65,000 clones listed, roughly 87% were seen once. Sequenced sample: peripheral blood. Receptors were obtained from a man in his sixties with active COVID-19.

J is TRBJ2-7 and V is TRBV9, with 9 bases matching TRBD1. This CDR3 is built from 15 residues. The germline V gene has CDR1 SGDLS and CDR2 YYNGEE. The junction had 2 bases not matched to a gene; V was cut back by 0 bases and J by 1 base. The CDR3, as DNA: TGTGCCAGCAGCGTAGGGACAGGGGCTTCCTACGAGCAGTACTTC. Translating it yields CASSVGTGASYEQYF.

This chain connects TRBV7-7 to TRBJ2-2, with D perhaps TRBD1 (6 bases). Looked up from germline, CDR1 is SSHAT and CDR2 is FNYEAQ (reference sequence). This CDR3 is built from 16 residues. Trimming stripped 5 bases from V and 3 bases from J, with 16 bases between. The CDR3 loop is CASSPLQGIDTGELFF. Here the CDR3 DNA reads TGTGCCAGCAGCCCTTTACAGGGAATCGACACCGGGGAGCTGTTTTTT.

V usage is TRBV2 and J usage is TRBJ2-1, with 7 bases fitting TRBD1. V gave up 6 bases and J gave up 3 bases; unmatched junction bases: 8. The CDR3 sequence is 15 residues long. The germline V gene encodes CDR1 SNHLY and CDR2 FYNNEI. The CDR3 sequence is CASRDRDSRYNEQFF. Written as DNA, the CDR3 is TGTGCCAGCAGAGACCGGGACAGCCGCTACAATGAGCAGTTCTTC. Complete variable domain (other parts from reference TRBV2 and TRBJ2-1): EPEVTQTPSHQVTQMGQEVILRCVPISNHLYFYWYRQILGQKVEFLVSFYNNEISEKSEIFDDQFSVERPDGSNFTLKIRSTKLEDSAMYFCASRDRDSRYNEQFFGPGTRLTVL.

The chain uses TRBV28 and TRBJ1-2, with a weak D call TRBD1 (6 bases). The CDR3 is made up of 12 amino acids. Trimming removed 6 bases at V and 4 bases at J, with 9 bases between. CDR1 MDHEN and CDR2 SYDVKM come from the germline V gene. The CDR3 DNA is TGTGCCAGCAGCAGCAGGGGCTATGGCTACACCTTC. It specifies CASSSRGYGYTF.

The J gene is TRBJ1-1, the V gene TRBV5-1; D gene uncertain. In germline, CDR1 is SGHRS, CDR2 YFSETQ. This CDR3 region has 16 residues. Trimming removed 1 base from V and 1 base from J, with 14 bases in between. The DNA of the CDR3 is TGCGCCAGCAGCTTGTTACCCCTAGTCGGGAACACTGAAGCTTTCTTT. It is translated as CASSLLPLVGNTEAFF.

This chain uses TRBV7-9 with TRBJ1-2; the match to TRBD1 covers 8 bases. After removal of 5 bases from V and 8 bases from J, the junction contained 16 bases not matched to a gene. This CDR3 spans 16 amino acids. Germline loops: CDR1 SEHNR, CDR2 FQNEAQ (reference sequence). CDR3 bases: TGTGCCAGCAGCCGAGACTATCATAGGACAGGGTTAGGCTACACCTTC. Amino acids: CASSRDYHRTGLGYTF.

This clone was detected only once. The rearrangement uses TRBV3-1 (or the pseudogene TRBV3-2) and TRBJ2-3; 8 bases agree with TRBD2. V lost 5 bases and J lost 7; bases outside the gene matches: 8. This CDR3 is 14 amino acids long. From germline, CDR1 is LGHDT and CDR2 YNNKEL (reference sequence). CDR3 DNA: TGTGCCAGCAGCGACCGGACTAGCATACATACGCAGTATTTT. Translated, it gives CASSDRTSIHTQYF.

In this sample, this clone turned up once. The chain links TRBV5-5 to TRBJ2-5, with 7 bases fitting TRBD2. With V trimmed by 0 bases and J by 3 bases, 11 bases remained unmatched. This CDR3 is built from 17 residues. CDR1 SGHKS and CDR2 YYEKEE come from the germline V gene (reference sequence). The CDR3 region has the DNA TGTGCCAGCAGCTTGGATTCGGGGGGAGGGCCGGAAGAGACCCAGTACTTC. Protein: CASSLDSGGGPEETQYF.

This clone was detected once. The V and J genes are TRBV18 and TRBJ2-2; no clear D gene. Trimming removed 5 bases at V and 0 bases at J, with 13 bases between. Germline assignment: CDR1 KGHSH and CDR2 LQKENI. There are 16 residues in the CDR3. The CDR3 loop is CASSTPSASNTGELFF. The CDR3 DNA follows: TGTGCCAGCTCAACTCCCTCCGCCTCGAACACCGGGGAGCTGTTTTTT.

The genes are TRBV6-1 and TRBJ1-2, with 8 nucleotides matching TRBD1. The CDR3 is 15 residues long. CDR1 is MNHNS, CDR2 SASEGT, per germline. Germline trimming cut 2 bases from V and 7 bases from J; bases unmatched to any gene: 9. The DNA of the CDR3 is TGTGCCAGCAGTGAACTTTGGACAGGGCATGTTGGCTACACCTTC. Its translation is CASSELWTGHVGYTF.

This clone was recorded once. The gene calls are TRBV7-2 and TRBJ2-7; the D gene is possibly TRBD1 (5 bases). V was trimmed by 3 bases and J by 7 bases, leaving 13 bases between them. Per germline, CDR1 SGHTA and CDR2 FQGNSA. The CDR3 loop spans 13 amino acids. The CDR3 coding sequence is TGTGCCAGCAGCTTCGAAGGGGCAGGGGAGCAGTACTTC. It translates to CASSFEGAGEQYF.

This clone was recorded a few times. The chain has TRBV2 and TRBJ1-2, with 7 bases aligning to TRBD1. CDR1 and CDR2 (germline): SNHLY, FYNNEI. The CDR3 is 13 amino acids. V lost 7 bases, J lost 4 bases, and 6 bases stayed unmatched. This CDR3 is CASNYGTVYGYTF. CDR3 DNA: TGTGCCAGCAACTACGGGACAGTCTATGGCTACACCTTC.

The rearrangement joins TRBV28 to TRBJ1-2; D gene ambiguous. In germline, CDR1 is MDHEN, CDR2 SYDVKM. Trimming removed 5 bases from V and 5 bases from J, with 18 bases in between. The CDR3 runs to 15 residues. The CDR3 reads CASSGLFTGAYGYTF. In DNA form, the CDR3 reads TGTGCCAGCAGTGGATTATTTACCGGAGCTTATGGCTACACCTTC.

The V gene is TRBV2, the J gene TRBJ1-5; D is ambiguous. The CDR3 runs 11 residues. Trimming took off 6 bases at V and 13 bases at J, with 13 bases between the two ends. Germline V gene data show CDR1 as SNHLY and CDR2 as FYNNEI. The CDR3 region is CASSFDNYQHF. CDR3 DNA sequence: TGTGCCAGCAGCTTTGACAATTATCAGCATTTT. The variable domain in full, with the rest retrieved from reference TRBV2 and TRBJ1-5, is EPEVTQTPSHQVTQMGQEVILRCVPISNHLYFYWYRQILGQKVEFLVSFYNNEISEKSEIFDDQFSVERPDGSNFTLKIRSTKLEDSAMYFCASSFDNYQHFGDGTRLSIL.

Here the CDR3 reads CASSSPPLGSGRIETQYF. CDR3 DNA: TGTGCCAGCAGCTCACCCCCTTTAGGTAGCGGGAGAATTGAGACCCAGTACTTC. This sequence joins TRBV7-9 and TRBJ2-5; 9 bases agree with TRBD2. From germline, CDR1 is SEHNR and CDR2 FQNEAQ (reference sequence). The CDR3 runs 18 residues. The J segment lost 5 bases and the V segment lost 4 bases, leaving 17 bases of the junction unmatched.

This chain joins TRBV19 and TRBJ1-5; 8 bases are a match to TRBD1. Germline values: CDR1 LNHDA, CDR2 SQIVND (reference sequence). The CDR3 loop spans 14 amino acids. Trimming removed 7 bases from V and 5 bases from J; junction bases left unmatched: 7. DNA for the CDR3: TGTGCCAGTACCAGGACAGGGCGAGATCAGCCCCAGCATTTT. Amino acid sequence: CASTRTGRDQPQHF.

This chain joins TRBV7-2 and TRBJ2-1; TRBD2 matches 12 bases. This CDR3 contains 16 residues. The germline CDR1 and CDR2 sequences are SGHTA and FQGNSA. The V segment lost 2 bases and the J segment 7 bases; nucleotides outside the gene matches: 6. The CDR3 region has the DNA TGTGCCAGCAGCTTATCATCTAGCGGGAGGGTAAATGAGCAGTTCTTC. Its translation: CASSLSSSGRVNEQFF.

The gene calls are TRBV28 and TRBJ1-5, with 9 bases fitting TRBD1. The V segment lost 2 bases and the J segment 6 bases; nucleotides outside the gene matches: 5. The CDR3 has 15 residues. The germline CDR1 and CDR2 sequences are MDHEN and SYDVKM. The CDR3 bases are TGTGCCAGCAGTTTAACCAGACAGGGGGGTCAGCCCCAGCATTTT. This codes for CASSLTRQGGQPQHF.

A few counts support this clone. This CDR3 reads CASSLTAASYEQYF. The CDR3 region has the DNA TGTGCCAGCAGCTTAACAGCGGCCAGCTACGAGCAGTACTTC. This rearrangement joins TRBV11-3 to TRBJ2-7; a weak D match, TRBD2 (5 bases). Trimming cost V 2 bases and J 3 bases, with 11 bases left between them. This CDR3 has 14 residues. Per germline, CDR1 SGHNT and CDR2 YENEEA.

This clone has only one observation. This rearrangement joins TRBV29-1 to TRBJ2-5; D unclear. The V end lost 7 bases, the J end lost 1 base, and 10 bases lay between the germline ends. CDR1 SQVTM and CDR2 ANQGSEA come from the germline V gene. The CDR3 covers 12 residues. Written as DNA, the CDR3 is TGCAGCGCCCGACTTAGCCAAGAGACCCAGTACTTC. This sequence encodes CSARLSQETQYF.

The rearrangement uses TRBV28 and TRBJ1-1, with 9 bases lining up with TRBD1. CDR3 length: 15 residues. Germline V lookup: CDR1 MDHEN, CDR2 SYDVKM. Germline trimming cut 3 bases from V and 3 bases from J; bases unmatched to any gene: 5. CDR3 loop: CASSFLGQGYTEAFF. DNA of the CDR3: TGTGCCAGCAGTTTTCTGGGACAGGGCTACACTGAAGCTTTCTTT.

CDR3 residues: CASSFQTGEQYF. The CDR3 nucleotides are TGTGCCAGCAGTTTTCAGACGGGCGAGCAGTACTTC. This chain links TRBV6-2 or TRBV6-3 with TRBJ2-7; no definite D call. Trimming left V 4 bases short and J 6 bases short, with 10 bases between. Germline-derived CDR1 and CDR2 are MNHEY and SVGEGT. The CDR3 has 12 amino acids.

The chain couples TRBV6-5 to TRBJ1-6, with TRBD1 matching over 9 bases. Trimming removed 6 bases from V and 7 bases from J; junction bases left unmatched: 4. This CDR3 has 14 amino acids. Germline lookup yields CDR1 MNHEY and CDR2 SVGAGI. CDR3 loop: CASSPDRGNSPLHF. CDR3 sequence (DNA): TGTGCCAGCAGCCCGGACAGGGGCAATTCACCCCTCCACTTT.

The chain links TRBV6-5 to TRBJ2-1, with TRBD2 as a possible D gene (5 bases). Trimming took 7 bases from V and 3 from J, leaving 16 bases between them. The CDR3 sequence is 15 residues long. Per germline, CDR1 MNHEY and CDR2 SVGAGI. Here the CDR3 reads CASTQMSRDYNEQFF. DNA of the CDR3: TGTGCCAGCACTCAAATGTCTCGGGACTACAATGAGCAGTTCTTC.